Listed below are T cell receptor beta chains from one sample, sequenced in a study of blood T cell repertoires in COVID-19. The method was immunoSEQ multiplex PCR; TCRdb's version includes in-frame clones alone and lacks a portion of them. Of about 300,000 clones listed, 88% are singletons. The sample taken for sequencing was peripheral blood. The origin of the receptors is a woman aged 25-40 years who had recovered from COVID-19. The CDR3 runs from the conserved cysteine through the conserved F or W. The order of the fields is J gene, D gene, V gene, clone size, CDR3 DNA, CDR3 protein. The D gene is left open where the match is weak. Clone size is stated in some rows and not others, as once, few, many or a class when expanded.

j_call: TRBJ1-6; d_call: .; v_call: TRBV28; clone_size: .; cdr3_nt: TGTGCCAGCCTCTGGCAGGGGAGCTCACCCCTCCACTTT; cdr3_aa: CASLWQGSSPLHF
j_call: TRBJ2-3; d_call: TRBD2; v_call: TRBV3-1/TRBV3-2; clone_size: .; cdr3_nt: TGTGCCAGCAGCCCGCTATCCAAGCGGGGACTGAGTAGTGATACGCAGTATTTT; cdr3_aa: CASSPLSKRGLSSDTQYF
j_call: TRBJ1-5; d_call: .; v_call: TRBV28; clone_size: once; cdr3_nt: TGTGCCAGCAGTCCCGACAGAAATCAGCCCCAGCATTTT; cdr3_aa: CASSPDRNQPQHF
j_call: TRBJ1-5; d_call: TRBD1; v_call: TRBV2; clone_size: few; cdr3_nt: TGTGCCAGCAGCGACAGGGGGCGTCAGCCCCAGCATTTT; cdr3_aa: CASSDRGRQPQHF
j_call: TRBJ1-3; d_call: .; v_call: TRBV4-2; clone_size: .; cdr3_nt: TGTGCCAGCAGCCAAGGAAGAGTGTCTGGAAACACCATATATTTT; cdr3_aa: CASSQGRVSGNTIYF
j_call: TRBJ1-5; d_call: TRBD1; v_call: TRBV2; clone_size: .; cdr3_nt: TGTGCCAGCAGTGACTCGACAGGGACGCCTCAGCCCCAGCATTTT; cdr3_aa: CASSDSTGTPQPQHF
j_call: TRBJ2-5; d_call: TRBD2; v_call: TRBV19; clone_size: many; cdr3_nt: TGTGCCAGTAGTTCCTGGCTAGCGGGGACCCAAATAGGAGAGACCCAGTACTTC; cdr3_aa: CASSSWLAGTQIGETQYF
j_call: TRBJ2-2; d_call: .; v_call: TRBV5-1; clone_size: .; cdr3_nt: TGCGCCAGCAGCTTAGGAGGGATCGGTACCGGGGAGCTGTTTTTT; cdr3_aa: CASSLGGIGTGELFF
j_call: TRBJ1-1; d_call: .; v_call: TRBV20-1; clone_size: .; cdr3_nt: TGCAGTGTCTCCCCATTCCGAGGAGCTTTCTTT; cdr3_aa: CSVSPFRGAFF
j_call: TRBJ2-7; d_call: .; v_call: TRBV9; clone_size: .; cdr3_nt: TGTGCCAGCAGCCCCAAAAACTCCTACGAGCAGTACTTC; cdr3_aa: CASSPKNSYEQYF
j_call: TRBJ2-5; d_call: .; v_call: TRBV6-5; clone_size: .; cdr3_nt: TGTGCCAGCAGTAACAGGGGAGGCCAAGAGACCCAGTACTTC; cdr3_aa: CASSNRGGQETQYF
j_call: TRBJ2-1; d_call: .; v_call: TRBV28; clone_size: once; cdr3_nt: TGTGCCAGCAGTTTATTGGAGGGGCGAAAGCAGTTCTTC; cdr3_aa: CASSLLEGRKQFF
j_call: TRBJ2-7; d_call: TRBD1; v_call: TRBV4-2; clone_size: few; cdr3_nt: TGTGCCAGCAGCCAAGAAGCGACAGGGGTGGGCTTCTACGAGCAGTACTTC; cdr3_aa: CASSQEATGVGFYEQYF
j_call: TRBJ2-5; d_call: .; v_call: TRBV29-1; clone_size: .; cdr3_nt: TGCAGCACAAGGGGTGTCCAAGAGACCCAGTACTTC; cdr3_aa: CSTRGVQETQYF
j_call: TRBJ1-4; d_call: .; v_call: TRBV19; clone_size: .; cdr3_nt: TGTGCCAGTAGTATTGGTCAGGTTAATGAAAAGCTATTTTTT; cdr3_aa: CASSIGQVNEKLFF
j_call: TRBJ2-3; d_call: .; v_call: TRBV5-1; clone_size: .; cdr3_nt: TGCGCCAGCAGCTTGGCCACGAGAGATACGCAGTATTTT; cdr3_aa: CASSLATRDTQYF
j_call: TRBJ2-5; d_call: .; v_call: TRBV12-3/TRBV12-4; clone_size: .; cdr3_nt: TGTGCCAGCAGTTTGCAGGGCCCCGAGACCCAGTACTTC; cdr3_aa: CASSLQGPETQYF
j_call: TRBJ2-3; d_call: .; v_call: TRBV11-1; clone_size: .; cdr3_nt: TGTGCCAGCAGCTTGGAGGGGCAGTTCAGAGATACGCAGTATTTT; cdr3_aa: CASSLEGQFRDTQYF
j_call: TRBJ1-2; d_call: TRBD1; v_call: TRBV5-4; clone_size: many; cdr3_nt: TGTGCCAGCAGCTTGACAGGGGTGAACTATGGCTACACCTTC; cdr3_aa: CASSLTGVNYGYTF
j_call: TRBJ2-1; d_call: TRBD1; v_call: TRBV4-1; clone_size: .; cdr3_nt: TGCGCCAGCAGCCAGCAGGGGGTTAGTGAGCAGTTCTTC; cdr3_aa: CASSQQGVSEQFF
j_call: TRBJ2-7; d_call: .; v_call: TRBV2; clone_size: .; cdr3_nt: TGTGCCAGAAACAGGGTGTCCTACGAGCAGTACTTC; cdr3_aa: CARNRVSYEQYF
j_call: TRBJ1-1; d_call: .; v_call: TRBV7-3; clone_size: .; cdr3_nt: TGTGCCAGCAGCTTAATCGGACAGACGAACACTGAAGCTTTCTTT; cdr3_aa: CASSLIGQTNTEAFF
j_call: TRBJ2-2; d_call: .; v_call: TRBV10-3; clone_size: .; cdr3_nt: TGTGCCATCAGTGAGGGTCGACTCGGGGAGCTGTTTTTT; cdr3_aa: CAISEGRLGELFF
j_call: TRBJ1-2; d_call: .; v_call: TRBV5-4; clone_size: .; cdr3_nt: TGTGCCACACGATCCTCAGGGGCGATTGGCTATGGCTACACCTTC; cdr3_aa: CATRSSGAIGYGYTF
j_call: TRBJ1-5; d_call: TRBD1; v_call: TRBV5-6; clone_size: .; cdr3_nt: TGTGCCAGCAGCTCGACCGGGACAGGGGTTGGCAATCAGCCCCAGCATTTT; cdr3_aa: CASSSTGTGVGNQPQHF
j_call: TRBJ2-3; d_call: .; v_call: TRBV2; clone_size: .; cdr3_nt: TGTGCCAGCAGTGAAGCGCTCGGGACAGATACGCAGTATTTT; cdr3_aa: CASSEALGTDTQYF
j_call: TRBJ2-3; d_call: TRBD1; v_call: TRBV6-5; clone_size: few; cdr3_nt: TGTGCCAGCAGTCCCAAGGGACAGCCCACAGATACGCAGTATTTT; cdr3_aa: CASSPKGQPTDTQYF
j_call: TRBJ1-2; d_call: TRBD1; v_call: TRBV28; clone_size: .; cdr3_nt: TGTGCCAGCAGAAAAATACAGGGGTATGGCTACACCTTC; cdr3_aa: CASRKIQGYGYTF
j_call: TRBJ2-7; d_call: .; v_call: TRBV19; clone_size: .; cdr3_nt: TGTGCCAGTAGTATTGTGGGGCTCGAGCAGTACTTC; cdr3_aa: CASSIVGLEQYF
j_call: TRBJ1-2; d_call: TRBD1; v_call: TRBV11-1; clone_size: .; cdr3_nt: TGTGCCAGCAGCAGGGGGCCGGATGGCTACACCTTC; cdr3_aa: CASSRGPDGYTF
j_call: TRBJ2-7; d_call: TRBD1; v_call: TRBV27; clone_size: once; cdr3_nt: TGTGCCAGCAGTTTTGTGGGACAGCGTTACGAGCAGTACTTC; cdr3_aa: CASSFVGQRYEQYF
j_call: TRBJ1-3; d_call: .; v_call: TRBV19; clone_size: .; cdr3_nt: TGTGCCAGTAGTCCAGGGATAATCCCCTCTGGAAACACCATATATTTT; cdr3_aa: CASSPGIIPSGNTIYF
j_call: TRBJ1-5; d_call: .; v_call: TRBV2; clone_size: few; cdr3_nt: TGTGCCAGCGATCTCACAGGGTATCAGCCCCAGCATTTT; cdr3_aa: CASDLTGYQPQHF
j_call: TRBJ2-5; d_call: TRBD2; v_call: TRBV5-1; clone_size: .; cdr3_nt: TGCGCCAGCAGCTTGGGGCTAGCGGGGGACCCAGTCCAAGAGACCCAGTACTTC; cdr3_aa: CASSLGLAGDPVQETQYF
j_call: TRBJ2-3; d_call: .; v_call: TRBV18; clone_size: .; cdr3_nt: TGTGCCAGCTCACCGGGGACAATTCGGACGCAGTATTTT; cdr3_aa: CASSPGTIRTQYF
j_call: TRBJ2-7; d_call: TRBD2; v_call: TRBV19; clone_size: .; cdr3_nt: TGTGCCAGTAGTATAGCGGAGCGGGGGGGCATCTACGAGCAGTACTTC; cdr3_aa: CASSIAERGGIYEQYF
j_call: TRBJ1-1; d_call: TRBD1; v_call: TRBV7-9; clone_size: .; cdr3_nt: TGTGCCAGCAGCTTAAGGGACAGGGGAGCTACTGAAGCTTTCTTT; cdr3_aa: CASSLRDRGATEAFF
j_call: TRBJ1-2; d_call: .; v_call: TRBV9; clone_size: .; cdr3_nt: TGTGCCAGCAGCGTAGGACAGTACCCTAACTATGGCTACACCTTC; cdr3_aa: CASSVGQYPNYGYTF
j_call: TRBJ1-2; d_call: TRBD1; v_call: TRBV28; clone_size: .; cdr3_nt: TGTGCCAGCAGCAGCGACAGGGTGTACGGCTACACCTTC; cdr3_aa: CASSSDRVYGYTF
j_call: TRBJ2-7; d_call: TRBD1; v_call: TRBV7-2; clone_size: .; cdr3_nt: TGTGCCAGCAGCTTCCCGGGACAGGGGTACGAGCAGTACTTC; cdr3_aa: CASSFPGQGYEQYF
j_call: TRBJ1-2; d_call: .; v_call: TRBV28; clone_size: .; cdr3_nt: TGTGCCAGCAGCCCACCTAGGGAGTACTATGGCTACACCTTC; cdr3_aa: CASSPPREYYGYTF
j_call: TRBJ2-1; d_call: TRBD1; v_call: TRBV7-2; clone_size: .; cdr3_nt: TGTGCCAGCAGCTTAGCAGGGGGCTCTTCCAATGAGCAGTTCTTC; cdr3_aa: CASSLAGGSSNEQFF
j_call: TRBJ2-5; d_call: .; v_call: TRBV7-7; clone_size: .; cdr3_nt: TGTGCCAGCAGCTTAGTCCAAGAGGCAGAGACCCAGTACTTC; cdr3_aa: CASSLVQEAETQYF